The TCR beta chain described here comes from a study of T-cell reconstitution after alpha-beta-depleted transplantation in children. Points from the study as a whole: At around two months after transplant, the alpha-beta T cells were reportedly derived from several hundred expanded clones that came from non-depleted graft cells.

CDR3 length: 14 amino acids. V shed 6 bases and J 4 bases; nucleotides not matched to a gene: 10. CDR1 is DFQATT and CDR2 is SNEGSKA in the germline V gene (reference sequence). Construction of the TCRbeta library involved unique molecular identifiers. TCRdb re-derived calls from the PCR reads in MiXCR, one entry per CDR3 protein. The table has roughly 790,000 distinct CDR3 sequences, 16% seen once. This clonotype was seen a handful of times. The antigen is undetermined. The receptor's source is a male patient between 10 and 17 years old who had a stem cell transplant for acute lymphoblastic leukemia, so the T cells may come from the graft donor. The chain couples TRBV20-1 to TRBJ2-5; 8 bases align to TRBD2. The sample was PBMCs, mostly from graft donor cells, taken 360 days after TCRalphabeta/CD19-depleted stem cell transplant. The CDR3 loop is CSARRKLAVETQYF. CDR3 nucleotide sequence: TGCAGTGCCCGGCGGAAACTAGCGGTAGAGACCCAGTACTTC.